This entry describes one T cell receptor (beta chain). The sample comes from a study of cytomegalovirus exposure and HLA in healthy donors. Losses at the gene ends were 2 bases for V and 4 bases for J; bases not matched to a gene: 6. This CDR3 has 15 residues. Germline V gene data show CDR1 as SGHRS and CDR2 as YFSETQ. The PCR used 60 Vbeta and 13 Jbeta primers. Clones were sequenced by immunoSEQ multiplex PCR, and TCRdb holds only the in-frame ones, with some missing. This sample yields approximately 120,000 clones, of which 70% to 80% are seen a single time; 2% to 2.5% belongs to the top ten. This TCR came from a human donor in good health. Sequenced input: PBMCs. The chain couples TRBV5-1 to TRBJ2-3, with 8 bases fitting TRBD1. The CDR3 here is CASSFAPGGADTQYF. In nucleotides, the CDR3 is TGCGCCAGCAGCTTCGCACCAGGGGGCGCAGATACGCAGTATTTT.